The 3 T cell receptor beta chains below come from one sample, sequenced in a study of blood T cell repertoires in COVID-19. The data were produced by immunoSEQ multiplex PCR, yet TCRdb's version contains in-frame clones alone and is incomplete. Of 300,000 to 450,000 clones in the sample, more than 75% were seen once. The material sequenced was PBMCs or T cells enriched from blood (not recorded which). These receptors all stem from a woman between 18 and 30 years old who had recovered from COVID-19.

The chain recombines TRBV29-1 with TRBJ1-1; D ambiguous. Germline V gene sequence: CDR1 SQVTM, CDR2 ANQGSEA. V lost 6 bases to trimming and J lost 7 bases, with 12 bases between them. CDR3 length: 11 amino acids. CDR3 DNA sequence: TGCAGCGTAATTGAGGGCGATGAAGCTTTCTTT. As protein: CSVIEGDEAFF.

The chain recombines TRBV14 with TRBJ1-1, with D possibly matching TRBD1 (6 bases). V gave up 7 bases and J gave up 1 base, with 19 bases separating them. The CDR3 totals 16 residues. Germline CDR1 reads SGHDN; CDR2 reads FVKESK. CDR3 sequence: CASTTAGRGRNTEAFF. The CDR3 nucleotides read TGTGCCAGCACCACCGCCGGGCGGGGGCGGAACACTGAAGCTTTCTTT.

The chain is built from TRBV7-3 and TRBJ1-1; D is ambiguous. CDR1 is SGHTA and CDR2 is FQGTGA in the germline V gene. The germline V and J ends were trimmed by 1 base and 1 base, with 10 bases remaining between them. This CDR3 region has 15 residues. The DNA for the CDR3 is TGTGCCAGCAGCTTAATCCCGGCGGGGAACACTGAAGCTTTCTTT. It specifies CASSLIPAGNTEAFF.